The 9 T cell receptor beta chains given below trace back to one sample, sequenced in a study of regulatory T cells in long-lasting Graves disease (dated by TCRdb to the early 2020s). Library generation was performed with multiplex PCR. The reads were generated on an Illumina HiSeq 4000. To build TCR beta libraries, CDR3 regions were amplified by Arm-PCR using iRepertoire HTBI primers. TCRdb reprocessed the public reads (quality trimming at Q25 with fastp, clone calling with MiXCR) and kept in-frame beta chains. CDR3 protein duplicates are merged, each entry listing the most common genes and DNA. This sample has around 450,000 distinct CDR3 sequences in its table, and 20% to 25% of those were observed once. Less than 9% of the sample comes from the top ten. The time point label of this sample denotes: persistent/refractory GD, antithyroid drugs over 5 years with positive TRAb. For both TCR sequencing and RNA sequencing, RNA was extracted from PBMCs using TRIzol.

The sample here was peripheral blood mononuclear cells (PBMCs), taken when the disease was refractory, from a patient treated with antithyroid drugs. The receptors were gathered from a female donor with Graves disease.

In regard to this clonotype: Just one base apart from a much larger clone, this may be a read error. The CDR3 does not end in the conserved phenylalanine or tryptophan, so this is likely a read error. The V call is TRBV19, the J call TRBJ1-5; a possible D gene is TRBD1 (6 bases). V was pared by 8 bases and J by 2 bases, with 19 bases between. From germline, CDR1 is LNHDA and CDR2 SQIVND (reference sequence). The CDR3 contains 16 residues. For the CDR3, the DNA is TGTGCCAGTTTATCAACGACAGGAAGACGCAATCAGCCCCAGCATTCT. This translates into CASLSTTGRRNQPQHS.

The chain is built from TRBV12-3 or TRBV12-4 and TRBJ1-4, with 8 bases matching TRBD1. The CDR3 contains 13 residues. Unmatched junction bases numbered 3, after V lost 5 bases and J lost 7 bases. The CDR3 DNA reads TGTGCCAGCAGTACGGGGACAGGTGAAAAACTGTTTTTT. Protein: CASSTGTGEKLFF.

This clonotype was seen a few times. The rearrangement joins TRBV7-2 to TRBJ1-2; 8 nucleotides match TRBD1. The trim removed 5 bases at V and 0 bases at J, leaving 5 bases unmatched. The germline gives CDR1 SGHTA, CDR2 FQGNSA. The CDR3 totals 15 residues. This CDR3 reads CASSIQGATNYGYTF. The CDR3 DNA reads TGTGCCAGCAGCATTCAGGGGGCAACTAACTATGGCTACACCTTC.

This clonotype occurred many times. The genes are TRBV28 and TRBJ2-7; perhaps TRBD2 as D (6 bases). V dropped 7 bases and J dropped 3 bases, with 10 bases sitting between them. The CDR3 has 12 amino acids. Germline-derived CDR1 and CDR2 are MDHEN and SYDVKM. CDR3 nucleotide sequence: TGTGCCAGCACCGTGGGGGGCTACGAGCAGTACTTC. This translates into CASTVGGYEQYF.

The chain combines TRBV7-8 with TRBJ1-1, with D uncertain. The CDR3 runs to 17 residues. Between the trimmed V and J ends, which lost 2 bases and 0 bases, there was a span of 16 bases. Germline values: CDR1 SGHVS, CDR2 FQNEAQ. The CDR3 spells CASSLSGGGRMNTEAFF. The CDR3 nucleotides read TGTGCCAGCAGCTTATCGGGTGGCGGGCGAATGAACACTGAAGCTTTCTTT.

This clonotype was recorded many times. The chain joins TRBV7-2 to TRBJ2-7; weak D call: TRBD2 (6 bases). The length of the CDR3 is 16 residues. The germline V gene encodes CDR1 SGHTA and CDR2 FQGNSA. The V gene lost 3 bases and the J gene lost 0 bases, with 15 bases spanning the gap. In DNA form, the CDR3 reads TGTGCCAGCAGCTTCCTCAACGGGGGAAGCTCCTACGAGCAGTACTTC. Translation gives CASSFLNGGSSYEQYF.

This clonotype was seen repeatedly, ten times or more. The rearrangement links TRBV6-1 to TRBJ1-6; the D gene is possibly TRBD1 (6 bases). This CDR3 contains 13 residues. V was pared by 6 bases and J by 10 bases, with 13 bases between. Germline loops: CDR1 MNHNS, CDR2 SASEGT. CDR3 nucleotide sequence: TGTGCCAGCAGACCGGACAGAGGATCACCCCTCCACTTT. This encodes CASRPDRGSPLHF.

V is TRBV7-8 and J is TRBJ1-5; D unresolved. The CDR3 runs 12 residues. Between the trimmed V and J ends, which lost 5 bases and 5 bases, there was a span of 7 bases. Germline V gene sequence: CDR1 SGHVS, CDR2 FQNEAQ. CDR3 bases: TGTGCCAGCAGCCCTAGGTATCAGCCCCAGCATTTT. It encodes CASSPRYQPQHF.

There are many counts of this clonotype. V is TRBV2 and J is TRBJ1-2; D may be TRBD1 (5 bases). Germline CDR1 reads SNHLY; CDR2 reads FYNNEI. The CDR3 runs 15 residues. The V end lost 5 bases, the J end lost 3 bases, and 16 bases lay between the germline ends. This CDR3 reads CASSNRDGGDYGYTF. DNA for the CDR3: TGTGCCAGCAGTAACCGGGACGGTGGAGACTATGGCTACACCTTC.